This TCR beta chain is drawn from a study of CD8+ T cells in alopecia areata. For the study at large: Twice daily, treated patients received 5 to 10 mg of oral tofacitinib. The tofacitinib course ran for 6 to 18 months and was followed by 6 months off drug. Points from the study as a whole: Expanded CD8+ clones among the top 100, and scalp clonality, were significantly decreased by tofacitinib.

Treatment defined: oral pan-JAK inhibitor, 5-10 mg twice daily. Researchers took lesional scalp punch biopsies and peripheral blood from people who were alopecia areata patients. RNA, once extracted, was reverse transcribed into cDNA for use as the sequencing template. The protocol was immunoSEQ multiplex PCR, while the TCRdb copy is restricted to in-frame clones and leaves out a portion. In the table there are 35,000 to 50,000 clones, roughly 92% of which are singletons. Notes on this clone: As yet, its antigen is unknown.

Germline V gene lookup returns CDR1 MNHEY and CDR2 SMNVEV (reference sequence). This CDR3 is 15 amino acids long. V lost 5 bases, J lost 7 bases, and 8 bases stayed unmatched. The material sequenced was CD8+ T cells sorted from blood, taken at week 24, from a patient treated with tofacitinib. The origin of this receptor is a human donor with alopecia areata. The chain uses TRBV27 and TRBJ2-1; TRBD2 matches at 10 bases. This CDR3 is CASSPSGGYVNEQFF. The DNA of the CDR3 is TGTGCCAGCAGTCCTAGCGGGGGCTACGTAAATGAGCAGTTCTTC.